This T cell receptor (beta chain) comes out of a study of regulatory T cells in long-lasting Graves disease. Study overall: Duration of antithyroid drug therapy among newly diagnosed Graves' patients was under 3 months.

Arm-PCR of CDR3 regions with iRepertoire HTBI primers generated TCR beta libraries. TCRdb re-called the multiplex PCR reads with MiXCR, one entry per CDR3 protein. The table has about 560,000 distinct CDR3 sequences, 16% seen once. As for time point: newly diagnosed GD, antithyroid drugs for less than 3 months. Extracted PBMC RNA gave rise to the TCR library. Staff took around 9 milliliters of peripheral blood and put it into EDTA tubes. V was pared by 3 bases and J by 5 bases, with 10 bases between. Looked up from germline, CDR1 is DFQATT and CDR2 is SNEGSKA (reference sequence). The CDR3 totals 12 residues. A further study also used this sample, focusing on T cells in Graves' hyperthyroidism and ophthalmopathy. That publication notes: The primer set for the first-round RT-PCR of the TCR CDR3 was HTBI. Most thyroid clonotypes expanded above 0.001 appeared in blood too.

This receptor was identified in a man aged 18-30 years with Graves disease. The chain uses TRBV20-1 and TRBJ1-2; no firm D call. The sample was peripheral blood mononuclear cells (PBMCs), taken at new diagnosis, from a patient treated with antithyroid drugs. The CDR3 loop reads CSARGLEYGYTF. CDR3 nucleotides: TGCAGTGCTAGGGGGTTAGAATATGGCTACACCTTC.